This T cell receptor beta chain is from a study of sequential checkpoint blockade in melanoma. Overall study context: Randomization was 1:1 between first-line nivolumab→ipilimumab and ipilimumab→nivolumab. Maintenance nivolumab came after either treatment sequence.

Assay used: immunoSEQ multiplex PCR; TCRdb lists only in-frame clones, some missing. The data hold 30,000 or so clones, with 82% observed a single time. J was trimmed by 4 bases and V by 3 bases; bases with no gene match: 6. The germline gives CDR1 ENHRY, CDR2 SYGVKD. The CDR3 is 15 residues long. Treatment here: randomized to nivolumab then ipilimumab (arm A) or the reverse (arm B). None of the patients previously received DNA-damaging chemotherapy. From thawed PBMCs, live CD3+CD8+ cells negative for CD19 and CD56 were sorted. The sequencing here drew on CD8+ T cells sorted from blood (inferred from file names), taken from a patient given nivolumab and ipilimumab in sequence. This sequence joins TRBV10-3 and TRBJ2-1; 7 nucleotides agree with TRBD2. The receptor was derived from a human donor with melanoma. The CDR3 here is CAISDPREDYNEQFF. In nucleotides, the CDR3 is TGTGCCATCAGTGACCCACGGGAGGATTACAATGAGCAGTTCTTC.